This T cell receptor (beta chain) derives from a study of T cell repertoires in cytomegalovirus infection. Overall study findings and caveats: CMV-specific TCR beta clonotypes restricted by HLA-C dominated the ex vivo response.

As regards this clonotype: No antigen is known for it.

The CDR3 runs to 11 residues. Trimming pared 1 base from V and 11 bases from J, leaving 6 bases between. MiXCR, run by TCRdb on the reads, gives a single entry per CDR3 protein. This sample has 700,000 to 950,000 distinct CDR3 sequences, with over 25% found just once. This clonotype originated in a human donor in good health (CMV status not recorded). Some clones in this sample may be carry-over from other donors' samples. The source material was cultured CD8+ T cells from PBMCs, sampled from culture after CMV antigen stimulation. V usage is TRBV12-3 or TRBV12-4 and J usage is TRBJ1-5; D not certain. CDR3 sequence: CASSLGEAQHF. CDR3 sequence (DNA): TGTGCCAGCAGTTTAGGGGAGGCCCAGCATTTT.